The clone carrying this T cell receptor (beta chain) was detected only a few times. In the authors' workflow: Amplification with reference gene primers provided the estimates of nucleated cell counts. TCRdb keeps only in-frame clones here, not all; method: immunoSEQ multiplex PCR. V, J and clone size were drawn from that table, and D and trimming were deduced from the DNA. The data hold under 250,000 clones, with about 86% observed a single time. This entry is derived from a study of blood T cell repertoires in COVID-19. Study in general: The United States, Italy and Spain were the sources of the acute and convalescent COVID-19 samples.

Germline assignment: CDR1 KGHSH and CDR2 LQKENI. The CDR3 loop spans 14 amino acids. V lost 2 bases and J lost 7; bases outside the gene matches: 4. This receptor was identified in a man aged 35 to 55 with active or convalescent COVID-19. The chain couples TRBV18 to TRBJ2-1; TRBD1 matches at 8 bases. Sequencing was performed on peripheral blood. The CDR3 DNA sequence: TGTGCCAGCTCACCAAGGGACAGGCAAAATGAGCAGTTCTTC. Protein product: CASSPRDRQNEQFF.